Below, 8 T cell receptor beta chains from the same sample are listed, as sequenced in a study of T cells in Graves' hyperthyroidism and ophthalmopathy. Regions amplified from RNA transcripts were the TCR beta CDR3 regions. Primed by the HTBI set, a first-round RT-PCR was run on the TCR CDR3. Each CDR3 protein is one row after TCRdb ran MiXCR on the multiplex PCR reads. The data contain 340,000 or so distinct CDR3 sequences, 21% of them singletons. The sequencing input was blood. The receptors were gathered from a woman between 45 and 60 years old with Graves' hyperthyroidism.

This clonotype has a handful of counts. J is TRBJ1-2 and V is TRBV6-1; D unresolved. V lost 8 bases and J lost 1, with 8 bases in between. The CDR3 contains 12 residues. Germline CDR1 reads MNHNS; CDR2 reads SASEGT. CDR3 nucleotides: TGTGCCAGCGAAGGCAGTAACTATGGCTACACCTTC. Amino acids: CASEGSNYGYTF.

This clonotype occurred many times. The rearrangement links TRBV6-2 or TRBV6-3 to TRBJ2-5; no reliable D call. Germline CDR1 reads MNHEY; CDR2 reads SVGEGT. The length of the CDR3 is 15 residues. Trimming cost V 7 bases and J 4 bases, with 19 bases left between them. CDR3 region: CASKTGWRSGETQYF. The CDR3 DNA reads TGTGCCAGCAAAACTGGGTGGAGATCGGGAGAGACCCAGTACTTC.

This clonotype was seen repeatedly, ten times or more. V usage is TRBV3-1 and J usage is TRBJ1-1; 12 bases are a match to TRBD1. J gave up 4 bases and V 2 bases, and 2 bases lay outside the gene matches. The CDR3 extends over 15 amino acids. From germline, CDR1 is LGHDT and CDR2 YNNKEL (reference sequence). This CDR3 reads CASSQRDRGLTEAFF. The CDR3 DNA follows: TGTGCCAGCAGCCAAAGGGACAGGGGGCTCACTGAAGCTTTCTTT.

This clonotype was counted many times. The chain combines TRBV7-6 with TRBJ1-4; possible D gene TRBD1, 6 bases. The V and J ends lost 1 base and 8 bases respectively, with 20 bases between them. The CDR3 is 17 residues long. Germline CDR1 is SGHVS and CDR2 is FNYEAQ. CDR3 sequence (DNA): TGTGCCAGCAGCTTAGAGCCCTCCAGGGGCGACCCGGAAAAACTGTTTTTT. This gives the protein CASSLEPSRGDPEKLFF.

At least ten counts were recorded for this clonotype. This chain links TRBV30 with TRBJ1-2, with D possibly TRBD1 on 6 matching bases. Germline V gives CDR1 GTSNPN, CDR2 SVGIG (reference sequence). The CDR3 contains 18 residues. Trimming shortened V by 2 bases and J by 2 bases, and 24 bases separated the two germline ends. The CDR3 region is CAWSPILHRQDTNYGYTF. The CDR3 nucleotides read TGTGCCTGGAGTCCAATCCTTCACCGACAGGATACGAACTATGGCTACACCTTC.

The chain joins TRBV11-2 to TRBJ1-2, with 8 nucleotides matching TRBD1. The germline gives CDR1 SGHAT, CDR2 FQNNGV. After removal of 5 bases from V and 7 bases from J, the junction contained 6 bases not matched to a gene. The CDR3 has 13 residues. Here the CDR3 DNA reads TGTGCCAGCAGCGCTTCAGGGGGCCCTGGCTACACCTTC. It specifies CASSASGGPGYTF.

The chain employs TRBV12-3 or TRBV12-4 and TRBJ1-5, with D perhaps TRBD1 (6 bases). The CDR3 length is 16 residues. The V end lost 3 bases, the J end lost 6 bases, and 18 bases lay between the germline ends. CDR3 protein: CASSLGWGGAGQPQHF. The CDR3 DNA is TGTGCCAGCAGTTTGGGATGGGGGGGCGCGGGTCAGCCCCAGCATTTT.

V and J are TRBV2 and TRBJ2-7, with D uncertain. CDR1 is SNHLY, CDR2 FYNNEI, per germline. This CDR3 has 13 amino acids. V gave up 5 bases and J gave up 2 bases, with 10 bases separating them. The CDR3 DNA reads TGTGCCAGCAGTTGGGCGGCGGCCTACGAGCAGTACTTC. Residues: CASSWAAAYEQYF.